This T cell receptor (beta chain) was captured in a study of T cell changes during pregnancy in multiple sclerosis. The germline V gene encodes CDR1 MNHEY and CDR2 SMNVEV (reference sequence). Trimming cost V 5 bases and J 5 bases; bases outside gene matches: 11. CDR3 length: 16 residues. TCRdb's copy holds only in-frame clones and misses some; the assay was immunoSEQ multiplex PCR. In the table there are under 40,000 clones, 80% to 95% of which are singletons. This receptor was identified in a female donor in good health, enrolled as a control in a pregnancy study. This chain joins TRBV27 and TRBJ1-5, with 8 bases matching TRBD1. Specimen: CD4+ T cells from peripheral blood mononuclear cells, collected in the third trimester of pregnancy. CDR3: CASSPLDRGLYQPQHF. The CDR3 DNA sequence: TGTGCCAGCAGTCCTTTAGACAGGGGCCTGTATCAGCCCCAGCATTTT.